A selection of T cell receptor beta chains follows, all from one sample in a study of shared clonotypes between healthy human individuals. Method: immunoSEQ multiplex PCR; TCRdb's copy keeps in-frame clones and lacks some. The sample records millions of clones, just over 90% being singletons. The specimen was naive CD8+ T cells from PBMCs. These receptors were collected from a man between 18 and 35 years old in good health. Some clones in this sample may be carry-over from other donors' samples. Each CDR3 is given with its conserved first and last residue. Fields, in order: CDR3 length, J gene, D gene, V gene, clone size, CDR3 DNA, CDR3 protein. D genes are given only for firm matches. The size entry is marked missing in some rows and otherwise reads once, few, many or a size class.

13 | TRBJ2-7 | - | TRBV19 | - | TGTGCCAGTAGTATATACTCCGGGTACGAGCAGTACTTC | CASSIYSGYEQYF
14 | TRBJ2-1 | TRBD2 | TRBV5-6 | - | TGTGCCAGCAGCTCTAGCGGACCCTACAATGAGCAGTTCTTC | CASSSSGPYNEQFF
12 | TRBJ2-7 | - | TRBV10-3 | - | TGTGCCATCAGTGCCCCCAGCTACGAGCAGTACTTC | CAISAPSYEQYF
12 | TRBJ2-1 | - | TRBV7-6 | once | TGTGCCAGCAGCGACATAACTAGCGAGCAGTTCTTC | CASSDITSEQFF
15 | TRBJ1-1 | - | TRBV10-1 | - | TGCGCCAGCAGTGAGTTTGCCAAGCGGAACACTGAAGCTTTCTTT | CASSEFAKRNTEAFF
19 | TRBJ2-5 | TRBD1 | TRBV19 | - | TGTGCCAGTAGTATCCCGGTCAGTCGGACAGGGCAGGTTGCGGAGACCCAGTACTTC | CASSIPVSRTGQVAETQYF
12 | TRBJ2-7 | - | TRBV6-6 | - | TGTGCCAGCAGGGGCATACCCTACGAGCAGTACTTC | CASRGIPYEQYF
20 | TRBJ2-2 | TRBD1 | TRBV7-6 | - | TGTGCCAGCAGAAATCCGGCCGGACAGGGGGCTTTGCGATCTACCGGGGAGCTGTTTTTT | CASRNPAGQGALRSTGELFF
14 | TRBJ1-5 | TRBD1 | TRBV28 | - | TGTGCCAGCGACAGGGGGGAGAGCAATCAGCCCCAGCATTTT | CASDRGESNQPQHF
15 | TRBJ2-7 | - | TRBV7-2 | - | TGTGCCAGCAGCTCCCGGGACTCCAACCCTTGGGAGCAGTACTTC | CASSSRDSNPWEQYF
13 | TRBJ2-7 | - | TRBV29-1 | - | TGCAGCGTTGAGGAGGGGCAGGCCTACGAGCAGTACTTC | CSVEEGQAYEQYF
18 | TRBJ2-1 | TRBD2 | TRBV28 | - | TGTGCCAGCAGTTTACGCCCACTAGCGCCGAGCTCCTACAATGAGCAGTTCTTC | CASSLRPLAPSSYNEQFF
14 | TRBJ2-7 | - | TRBV27 | - | TGTGCCAGCAGTTTAGGCGGATATCTCTACGAGCAGTACTTC | CASSLGGYLYEQYF
15 | TRBJ2-1 | - | TRBV9 | - | TGTGCCAGCAGCCCAGGAGGTGGTAGCGGCAATGAGCAGTTCTTC | CASSPGGGSGNEQFF
13 | TRBJ1-1 | - | TRBV6-5 | - | TGTGCCAGCACCATTGGGCCTAACACTGAAGCTTTCTTT | CASTIGPNTEAFF
13 | TRBJ1-5 | - | TRBV15 | few | TGTGCCACCAAGGACCGCTGGAATCAGCCCCAGCATTTT | CATKDRWNQPQHF
15 | TRBJ1-2 | TRBD1 | TRBV7-9 | - | TGTGCCAGCAGCTCAAACCTCGGACAGGACTATGGCTACACCTTC | CASSSNLGQDYGYTF
16 | TRBJ2-2 | - | TRBV7-9 | - | TGTGCCAGCAGCCAAATGGAGGGGGCCGACACCGGGGAGCTGTTTTTT | CASSQMEGADTGELFF
12 | TRBJ2-7 | - | TRBV6-1 | - | TGTGCCAGCAGTGAATGGGCGTACGAGCAGTACTTC | CASSEWAYEQYF
17 | TRBJ2-1 | TRBD1 | TRBV28 | - | TGTGCCAGCAGTTCTTCCCGGACAGGGAGCTCCTACAATGAGCAGTTCTTC | CASSSSRTGSSYNEQFF
17 | TRBJ1-2 | TRBD1 | TRBV19 | - | TGTGCCAGTAGTATAGATCTCGGCGGGACAGGAACTTATGGCTACACCTTC | CASSIDLGGTGTYGYTF
14 | TRBJ2-7 | - | TRBV28 | - | TGTGCCAGCACCACAAGGGACACAGCCTACGAGCAGTACTTC | CASTTRDTAYEQYF
17 | TRBJ1-2 | TRBD1 | TRBV7-9 | - | TGTGCCAGCAGCTCCCCTCCCGGACAGGGGTCTAACTATGGCTACACCTTC | CASSSPPGQGSNYGYTF
14 | TRBJ1-1 | - | TRBV23-1 | once | TGCGCCAGCAGTCAATCCGCGGGACCGACTGAAGCTTTCTTT | CASSQSAGPTEAFF
13 | TRBJ2-7 | - | TRBV19 | few | TGTGCCAGTAGTATCACAGGGTCCTACGAGCAGTACTTC | CASSITGSYEQYF
13 | TRBJ2-1 | - | TRBV18 | - | TGTGCCAGCTCCTCTAACAGCCGTTCGCTACAGTTCTTC | CASSSNSRSLQFF
16 | TRBJ2-1 | TRBD2 | TRBV9 | - | TGTGCCAGCAGCCTAAGCGGGAGACGGTCGGGGAATGAGCAGTTCTTC | CASSLSGRRSGNEQFF